This T cell receptor beta chain originates from a study of blood T cell repertoires in COVID-19. Study-level information: Some COVID-19 samples were acute and others convalescent; all came from the United States, Italy and Spain.

Germline V gene sequence: CDR1 KGHSH, CDR2 LQKENI. The CDR3 sequence is 15 residues long. V lost 0 bases and J 4 bases, leaving 11 bases between the germline ends. Authors' methods: From reference gene primer amplification, estimates of nucleated cell counts were derived. Only in-frame clones appear in the TCRdb table, and some are missing; sequencing was by immunoSEQ multiplex PCR. V, J and clone size derive from that table, while D and trimming were established from the DNA sequence. The table lists around 160,000 clones, more than 75% of them singletons. The specimen sequenced was peripheral blood. This TCR was recovered from a man aged 60 to 69 with active or convalescent COVID-19. The chain carries TRBV18 and TRBJ2-3; the D gene is possibly TRBD1 (6 bases). The CDR3 region has the DNA TGTGCCAGCTCACCACCGGCAGGGGCGGCAGATACGCAGTATTTT. This codes for CASSPPAGAADTQYF.